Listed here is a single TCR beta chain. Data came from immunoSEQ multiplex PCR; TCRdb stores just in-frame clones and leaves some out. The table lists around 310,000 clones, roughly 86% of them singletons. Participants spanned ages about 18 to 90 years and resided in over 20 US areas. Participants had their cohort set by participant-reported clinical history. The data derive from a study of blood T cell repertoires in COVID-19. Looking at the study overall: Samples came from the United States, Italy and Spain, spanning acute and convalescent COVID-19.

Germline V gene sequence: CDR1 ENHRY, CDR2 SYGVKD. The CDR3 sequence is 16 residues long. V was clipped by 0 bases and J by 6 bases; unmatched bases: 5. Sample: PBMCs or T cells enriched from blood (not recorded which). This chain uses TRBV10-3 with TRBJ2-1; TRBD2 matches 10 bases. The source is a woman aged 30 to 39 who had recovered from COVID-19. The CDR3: CAISESASGSGNEQFF. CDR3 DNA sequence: TGTGCCATCAGTGAGTCGGCTAGCGGGAGTGGCAATGAGCAGTTCTTC.